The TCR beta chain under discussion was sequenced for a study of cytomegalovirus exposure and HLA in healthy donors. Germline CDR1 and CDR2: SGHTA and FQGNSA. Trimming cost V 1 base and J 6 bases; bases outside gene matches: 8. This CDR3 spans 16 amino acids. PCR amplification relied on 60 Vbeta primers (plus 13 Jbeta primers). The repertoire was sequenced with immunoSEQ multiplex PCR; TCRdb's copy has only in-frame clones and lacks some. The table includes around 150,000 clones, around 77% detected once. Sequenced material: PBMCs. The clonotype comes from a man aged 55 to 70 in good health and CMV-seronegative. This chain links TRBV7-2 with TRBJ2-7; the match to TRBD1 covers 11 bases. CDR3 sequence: CASSLGGGQGVREQYF. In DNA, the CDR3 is TGTGCCAGCAGCTTAGGTGGGGGACAGGGGGTCCGCGAGCAGTACTTC.